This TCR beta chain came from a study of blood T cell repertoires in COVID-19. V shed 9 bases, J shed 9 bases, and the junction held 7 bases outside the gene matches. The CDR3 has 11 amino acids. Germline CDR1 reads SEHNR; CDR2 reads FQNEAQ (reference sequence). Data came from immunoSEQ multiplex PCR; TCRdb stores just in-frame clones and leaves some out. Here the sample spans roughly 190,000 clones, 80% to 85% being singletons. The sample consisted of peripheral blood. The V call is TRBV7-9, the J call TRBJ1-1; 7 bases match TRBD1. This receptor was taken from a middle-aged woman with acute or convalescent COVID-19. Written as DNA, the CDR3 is TGTGCCAGTGAGGGGGACAGTAAAGCTTTCTTT. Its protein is CASEGDSKAFF.